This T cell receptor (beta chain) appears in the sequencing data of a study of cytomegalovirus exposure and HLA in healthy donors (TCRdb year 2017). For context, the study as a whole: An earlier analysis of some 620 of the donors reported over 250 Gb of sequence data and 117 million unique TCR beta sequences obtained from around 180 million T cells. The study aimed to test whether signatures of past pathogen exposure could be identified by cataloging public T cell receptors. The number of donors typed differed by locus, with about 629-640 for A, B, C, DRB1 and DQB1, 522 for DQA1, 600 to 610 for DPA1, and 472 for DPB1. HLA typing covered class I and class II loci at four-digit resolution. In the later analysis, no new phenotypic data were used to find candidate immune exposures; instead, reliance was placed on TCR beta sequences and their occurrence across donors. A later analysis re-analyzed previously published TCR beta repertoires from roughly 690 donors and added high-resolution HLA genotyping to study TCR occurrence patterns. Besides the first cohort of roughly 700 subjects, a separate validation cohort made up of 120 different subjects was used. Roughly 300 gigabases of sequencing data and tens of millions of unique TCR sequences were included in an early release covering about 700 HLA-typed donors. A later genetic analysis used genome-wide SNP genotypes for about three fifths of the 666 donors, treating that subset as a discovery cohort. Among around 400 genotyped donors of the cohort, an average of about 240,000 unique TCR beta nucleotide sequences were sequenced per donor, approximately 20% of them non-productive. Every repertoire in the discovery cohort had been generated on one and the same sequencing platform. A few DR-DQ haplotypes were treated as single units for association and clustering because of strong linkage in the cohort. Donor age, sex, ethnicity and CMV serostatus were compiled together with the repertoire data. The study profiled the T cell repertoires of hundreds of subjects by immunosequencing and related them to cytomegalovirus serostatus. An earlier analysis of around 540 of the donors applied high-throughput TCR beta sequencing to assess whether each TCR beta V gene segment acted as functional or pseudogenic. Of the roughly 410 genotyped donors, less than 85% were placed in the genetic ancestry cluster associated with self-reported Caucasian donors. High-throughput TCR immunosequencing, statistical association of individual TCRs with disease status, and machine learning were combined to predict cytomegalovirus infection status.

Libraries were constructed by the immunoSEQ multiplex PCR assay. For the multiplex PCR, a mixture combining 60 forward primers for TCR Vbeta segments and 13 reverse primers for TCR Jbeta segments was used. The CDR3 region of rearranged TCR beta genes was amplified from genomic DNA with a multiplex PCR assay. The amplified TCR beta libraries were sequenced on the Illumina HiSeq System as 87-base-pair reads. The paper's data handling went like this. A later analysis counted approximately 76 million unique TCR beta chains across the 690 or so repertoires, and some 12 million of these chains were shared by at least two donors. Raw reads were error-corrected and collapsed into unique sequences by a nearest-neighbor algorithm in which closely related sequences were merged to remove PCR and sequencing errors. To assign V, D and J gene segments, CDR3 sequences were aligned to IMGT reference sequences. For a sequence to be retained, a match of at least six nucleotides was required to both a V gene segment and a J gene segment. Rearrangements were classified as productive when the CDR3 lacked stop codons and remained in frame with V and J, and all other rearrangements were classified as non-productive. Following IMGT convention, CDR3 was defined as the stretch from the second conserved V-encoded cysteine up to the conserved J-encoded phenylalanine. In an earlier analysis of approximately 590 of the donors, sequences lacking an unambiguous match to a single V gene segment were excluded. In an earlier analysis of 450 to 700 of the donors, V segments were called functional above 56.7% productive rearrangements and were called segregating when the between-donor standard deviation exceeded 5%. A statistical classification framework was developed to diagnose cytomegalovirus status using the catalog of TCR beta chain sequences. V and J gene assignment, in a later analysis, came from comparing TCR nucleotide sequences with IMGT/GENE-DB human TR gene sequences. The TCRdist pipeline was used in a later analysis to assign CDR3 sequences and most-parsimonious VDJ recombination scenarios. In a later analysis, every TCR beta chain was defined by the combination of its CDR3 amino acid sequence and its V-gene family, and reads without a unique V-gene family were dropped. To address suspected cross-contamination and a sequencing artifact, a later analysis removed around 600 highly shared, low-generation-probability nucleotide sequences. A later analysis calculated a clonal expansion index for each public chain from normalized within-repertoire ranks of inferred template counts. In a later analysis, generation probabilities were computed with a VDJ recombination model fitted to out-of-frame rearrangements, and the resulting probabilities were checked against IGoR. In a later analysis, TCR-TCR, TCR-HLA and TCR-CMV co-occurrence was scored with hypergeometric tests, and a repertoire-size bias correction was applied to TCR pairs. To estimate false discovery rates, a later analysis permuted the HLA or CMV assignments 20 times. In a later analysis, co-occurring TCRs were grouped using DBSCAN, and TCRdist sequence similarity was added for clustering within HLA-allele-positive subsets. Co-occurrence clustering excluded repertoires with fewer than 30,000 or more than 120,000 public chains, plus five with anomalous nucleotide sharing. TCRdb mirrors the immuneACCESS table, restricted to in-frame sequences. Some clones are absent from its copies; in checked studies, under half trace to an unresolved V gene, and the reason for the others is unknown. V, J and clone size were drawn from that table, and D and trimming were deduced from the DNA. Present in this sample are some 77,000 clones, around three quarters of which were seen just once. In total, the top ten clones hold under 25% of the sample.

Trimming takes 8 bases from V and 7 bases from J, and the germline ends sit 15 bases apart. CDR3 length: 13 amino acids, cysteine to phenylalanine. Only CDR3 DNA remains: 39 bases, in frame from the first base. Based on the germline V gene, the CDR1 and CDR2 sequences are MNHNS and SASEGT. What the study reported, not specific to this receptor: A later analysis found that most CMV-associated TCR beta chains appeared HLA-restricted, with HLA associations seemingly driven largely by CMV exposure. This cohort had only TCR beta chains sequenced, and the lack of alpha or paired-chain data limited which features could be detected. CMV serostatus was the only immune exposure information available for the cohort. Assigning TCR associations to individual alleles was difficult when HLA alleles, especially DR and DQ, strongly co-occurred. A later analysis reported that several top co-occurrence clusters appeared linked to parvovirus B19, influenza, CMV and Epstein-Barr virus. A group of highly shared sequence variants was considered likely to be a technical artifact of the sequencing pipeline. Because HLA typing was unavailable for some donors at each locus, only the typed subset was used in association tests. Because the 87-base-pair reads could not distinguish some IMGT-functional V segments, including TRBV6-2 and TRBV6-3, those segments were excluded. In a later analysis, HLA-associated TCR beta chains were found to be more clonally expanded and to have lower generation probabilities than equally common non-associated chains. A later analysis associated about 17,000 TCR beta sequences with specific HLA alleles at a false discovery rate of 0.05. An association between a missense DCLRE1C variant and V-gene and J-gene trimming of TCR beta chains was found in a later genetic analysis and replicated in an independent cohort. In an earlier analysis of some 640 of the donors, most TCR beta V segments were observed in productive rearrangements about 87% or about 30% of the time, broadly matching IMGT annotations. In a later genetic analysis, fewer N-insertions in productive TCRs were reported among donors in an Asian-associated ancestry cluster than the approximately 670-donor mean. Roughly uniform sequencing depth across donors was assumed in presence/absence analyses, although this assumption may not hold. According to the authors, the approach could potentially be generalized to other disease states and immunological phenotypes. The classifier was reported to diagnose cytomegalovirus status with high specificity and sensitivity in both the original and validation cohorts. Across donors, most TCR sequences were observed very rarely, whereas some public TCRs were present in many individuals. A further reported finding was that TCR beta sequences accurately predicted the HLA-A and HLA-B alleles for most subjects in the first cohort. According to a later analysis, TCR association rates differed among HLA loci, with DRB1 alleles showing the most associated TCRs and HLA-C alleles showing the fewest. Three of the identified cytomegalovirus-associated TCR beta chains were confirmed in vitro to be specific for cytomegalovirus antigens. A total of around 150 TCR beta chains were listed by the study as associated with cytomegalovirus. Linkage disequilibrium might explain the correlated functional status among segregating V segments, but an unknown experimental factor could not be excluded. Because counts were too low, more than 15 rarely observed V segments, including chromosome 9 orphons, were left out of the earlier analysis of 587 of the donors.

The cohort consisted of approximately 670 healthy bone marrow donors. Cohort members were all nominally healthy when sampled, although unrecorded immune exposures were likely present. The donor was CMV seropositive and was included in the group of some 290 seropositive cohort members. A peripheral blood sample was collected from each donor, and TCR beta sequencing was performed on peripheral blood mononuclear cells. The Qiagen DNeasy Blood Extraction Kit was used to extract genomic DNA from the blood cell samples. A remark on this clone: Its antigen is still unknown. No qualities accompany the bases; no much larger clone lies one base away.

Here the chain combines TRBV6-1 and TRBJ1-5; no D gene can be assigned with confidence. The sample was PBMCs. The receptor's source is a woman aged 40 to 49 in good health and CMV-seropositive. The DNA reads TGTGCCAGCTCGGACCTATCGGGGCAGCCCCAGCATTTT. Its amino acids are CASSDLSGQPQHF.